This TCR beta chain was observed in a study of blood T cells in healthy people across ages. Regarding the study as a whole: The study found more naive CD4+ cells and higher diversity in long-lived than aged donors.

The junction had 7 bases not matched to a gene; V was cut back by 4 bases and J by 2 bases. CDR3 length: 15 residues. The germline CDR1 and CDR2 sequences are SGHDT and YYEEEE. With regard to this clonotype: Its antigen remains unidentified.

Combining a sample-barcoded 5' primer with a J-beta primer mix, a second PCR ran for about 7 to 12 cycles. TCRdb ran MiXCR on the 5' RACE reads and lists one entry per CDR3 protein. Among 1.5 million to 2 million distinct CDR3 sequences listed, 40% to 55% were seen once. Sequencing used blood. The rearrangement links TRBV5-6 to TRBJ2-3, with 7 positions matching TRBD1. This clonotype was sampled from a woman aged 35 to 49 in good health. DNA of the CDR3: TGTGCCAGCAGCGCCGGGACAGCGGACACAGATACGCAGTATTTT. Its translation: CASSAGTADTDTQYF.